The 17 T cell receptor beta chains below come from one sample, sequenced in a study of blood T cell repertoires in COVID-19. Assay used: immunoSEQ multiplex PCR; TCRdb lists only in-frame clones, some missing. The table has some 300,000 clones, roughly nine tenths seen once. Material for sequencing was PBMCs or T cells enriched from blood (not recorded which). The receptors shown here come from a woman aged 25-40 years who had recovered from COVID-19.

CDR3 in amino acids: CASSLAGAGGVYPYEQYF. CDR3 bases: TGTGCCAGCAGCTTGGCCGGGGCAGGGGGCGTGTATCCCTACGAGCAGTACTTC. The V call is TRBV5-6, the J call TRBJ2-7, with TRBD1 identical over 8 bases. The CDR3 loop spans 18 amino acids. The J segment lost 2 bases and the V segment lost 0 bases, leaving 13 bases of the junction unmatched. CDR1 is SGHDT and CDR2 is YYEEEE in the germline V gene.

This chain links TRBV11-1 with TRBJ1-1; D call uncertain. The germline CDR1 and CDR2 sequences are SGHAT and FQDESV (reference sequence). The V end lost 2 bases, the J end lost 1 base, and 8 bases lay between the germline ends. The CDR3 consists of 14 residues. The CDR3 loop reads CASSLSDENTEAFF. For the CDR3, the DNA is TGTGCCAGCAGCTTAAGCGATGAGAACACTGAAGCTTTCTTT.

The chain employs TRBV10-3 and TRBJ1-5, with D perhaps TRBD1 (6 bases). CDR1 is ENHRY, CDR2 SYGVKD, per germline. V lost 6 bases, J lost 4 bases, and 10 bases lay in between. This CDR3 has 13 residues. The CDR3 region has the DNA TGTGCCATCAGGGGGGCGGGTAATCAGCCCCAGCATTTT. Amino acids: CAIRGAGNQPQHF.

This clone was seen many times. The DNA for the CDR3 is TGTGCCATACAGATTAGCGGGGACGGGGAGCTGTTTTTT. Protein: CAIQISGDGELFF. The V call is TRBV19, the J call TRBJ2-2, with 8 bases fitting TRBD2. CDR1 is LNHDA, CDR2 SQIVND, per germline (reference sequence). V lost 10 bases to trimming and J lost 7 bases; unmatched junction nucleotides: 8. CDR3 length equals 13 residues. Looking up the rest from reference TRBV19 and TRBJ2-2 gives the full variable domain: DGGITQSPKYLFRKEGQNVTLSCEQNLNHDAMYWYRQDPGQGLRLIYYSQIVNDFQKGDIAEGYSVSREKKESFPLTVTSAQKNPTAFYLCAIQISGDGELFFGEGSRLTVL.

The chain combines TRBV11-2 with TRBJ2-7; D is perhaps TRBD1 (6 bases). This CDR3 is built from 14 residues. Between the trimmed V and J ends, which lost 4 bases and 3 bases, there was a span of 13 bases. The germline CDR1 and CDR2 sequences are SGHAT and FQNNGV. CDR3 amino acids: CASSSQQGDYEQYF. CDR3 sequence (DNA): TGTGCCAGCAGCTCCCAACAGGGAGACTACGAGCAGTACTTC.

This clone was picked up one time. This chain links TRBV28 with TRBJ1-6; 8 bases align to TRBD1. Per the germline V gene, CDR1 is MDHEN and CDR2 is SYDVKM. This CDR3 has 13 amino acids. Trimming removed 10 bases from V and 6 bases from J; junction bases left unmatched: 5. CDR3 loop: CATNGQGNSPLHF. The CDR3 DNA reads TGTGCCACCAACGGACAGGGTAATTCACCCCTCCACTTT.

The V gene is TRBV11-2, the J gene TRBJ2-2, with a possible D match to TRBD2 (6 bases). Per germline, CDR1 SGHAT and CDR2 FQNNGV. The germline V and J ends were trimmed by 1 base and 4 bases, with 10 bases remaining between them. This CDR3 region has 15 residues. Written as DNA, the CDR3 is TGTGCCAGCAGCTTAGGTAGCGGAGGCACCGGGGAGCTGTTTTTT. This gives the protein CASSLGSGGTGELFF. Full variable domain (remainder filled in from reference TRBV11-2 and TRBJ2-2): EAGVAQSPRYKIIEKRQSVAFWCNPISGHATLYWYQQILGQGPKLLIQFQNNGVVDDSQLPKDRFSAERLKGVDSTLKIQPAKLEDSAVYLCASSLGSGGTGELFFGEGSRLTVL.

Here the CDR3 reads CASSYPTGNRQNDQPQHF. Here the CDR3 DNA reads TGTGCCAGCAGTTACCCAACAGGCAATCGTCAGAACGATCAGCCCCAGCATTTT. The chain employs TRBV6-2 or TRBV6-3 and TRBJ1-5; perhaps TRBD1 as D (5 bases). The CDR3 runs 18 residues. The V end lost 2 bases, the J end lost 5 bases, and 22 bases lay between the germline ends. CDR1 is MNHEY, CDR2 SVGEGT, per germline.

The rearrangement links TRBV7-9 to TRBJ2-3; 11 nucleotides match TRBD1. This CDR3 is 15 amino acids long. Germline loops: CDR1 SEHNR, CDR2 FQNEAQ (reference sequence). V was pared by 8 bases and J by 6 bases, with 10 bases of the junction left unmatched. CDR3 bases: TGTGCCAGCGGTCGCCGGGACAGGGGGTGGGATACGCAGTATTTT. It codes for CASGRRDRGWDTQYF.

This chain uses TRBV4-1 with TRBJ2-7, with 8 positions matching TRBD2. The CDR3 is 15 residues long. Germline CDR1 MGHRA, CDR2 YSYEKL. Trimming at V came to 2 bases and at J to 7 bases, leaving 10 bases not matched to a gene. CDR3 in DNA: TGCGCCAGCAGCCAATGGGGCGGGAGGCGTAAAGAGCAGTACTTC. Amino acids: CASSQWGGRRKEQYF.

The table lists this clone with a count of one. The chain recombines TRBV2 with TRBJ1-2, with D uncertain. There are 14 residues in the CDR3. The germline gives CDR1 SNHLY, CDR2 FYNNEI. The germline V and J ends were trimmed by 5 bases and 8 bases, with 18 bases remaining between them. This CDR3 reads CASSLENSSRGYTF. The CDR3 nucleotides are TGTGCCAGCAGTCTCGAGAATTCTTCACGCGGCTACACCTTC.

This clone was recorded once. This rearrangement joins TRBV30 to TRBJ1-1; D call uncertain. The CDR3 length is 13 residues. Germline-derived CDR1 and CDR2 are GTSNPN and SVGIG (reference sequence). V was pared by 2 bases and J by 7 bases, with 14 bases between. The CDR3 reads CAWSSFLAFEAFF. CDR3 DNA: TGTGCCTGGAGTTCATTTTTGGCCTTTGAAGCTTTCTTT.

This clone was observed a few times. This rearrangement joins TRBV5-4 to TRBJ2-1; 10 nucleotides line up with TRBD2. The V gene end was trimmed by 3 bases and the J gene end by 2 bases; junction bases not matched to a gene: 5. Germline-derived CDR1 and CDR2 are SGHNT and YYREEE (reference sequence). The CDR3 loop spans 16 amino acids. The CDR3 nucleotides read TGTGCCAGCAGCTCGATCGGACTAGCGGCCTACAATGAGCAGTTCTTC. This sequence encodes CASSSIGLAAYNEQFF.

The rearrangement links TRBV15 to TRBJ1-5; 9 nucleotides line up with TRBD1. The CDR3 spans 17 residues. The germline CDR1 and CDR2 sequences are LNHNV and YYDKDF (reference sequence). The junction had 11 bases not matched to a gene; V was cut back by 1 base and J by 7 bases. The CDR3 DNA follows: TGTGCCACCAGCAGAGGTTTAAGGGGACAGGGAGGGCAGCCCCAGCATTTT. Its protein product is CATSRGLRGQGGQPQHF.

The V gene is TRBV11-1, the J gene TRBJ2-7; TRBD2 might be the D (7 bases). Germline V CDR1 and CDR2: SGHAT, FQDESV (reference sequence). V was trimmed by 5 bases and J by 6 bases, leaving 14 bases between them. There are 13 residues in the CDR3. The CDR3 sequence is CASSPGAGAEQYF. DNA for the CDR3: TGTGCCAGCAGCCCAGGCGCGGGGGCCGAGCAGTACTTC. Together with reference TRBV11-1 and TRBJ2-7, the CDR3 gives the full variable domain: EAEVAQSPRYKITEKSQAVAFWCDPISGHATLYWYRQILGQGPELLVQFQDESVVDDSQLPKDRFSAERLKGVDSTLKIQPAELGDSAMYLCASSPGAGAEQYFGPGTRLTVT.

The chain employs TRBV7-2 and TRBJ2-1; TRBD2 aligns across 7 bases. Germline values: CDR1 SGHTA, CDR2 FQGNSA. V shed 2 bases, J shed 0 bases, and the junction held 4 bases outside the gene matches. The CDR3 extends over 16 amino acids. CDR3 protein: CASSLSAGSSYNEQFF. For the CDR3, the DNA is TGTGCCAGCAGCTTATCAGCGGGGAGCTCCTACAATGAGCAGTTCTTC.

This clone was found once. This sequence joins TRBV28 and TRBJ2-5; unclear D gene. The germline gives CDR1 MDHEN, CDR2 SYDVKM. The CDR3 consists of 15 residues. Trimming took off 6 bases at V and 0 bases at J, with 14 bases between the two ends. The CDR3 bases are TGTGCCAGCAGCTGGCCGCCAGGCTACCAAGAGACCCAGTACTTC. It codes for CASSWPPGYQETQYF.